This is a list of T cell receptor beta chains from one sample in a study of graft-versus-host responses after intestinal transplantation. Their specific antigens are unknown. TCRdb's table, derived via immunoSEQ multiplex PCR, lists solely in-frame clones and lacks some. The profile shows 40,000 to 55,000 clones, roughly 95% of them singletons. This specimen was unstimulated CD8+ T cells sorted from spleen or lymph node cells, taken before transplant. These receptors were collected from a human donor who was the organ donor for an intestinal transplant. Each CDR3 is given with its conserved first and last residue. A D gene is named only where the DNA matches it firmly. Clone size, where shown, is once, few, many, or a class for clones that have expanded.

d_gene,v_gene,abundance,j_gene,CDR3aa,CDR3nt
NA,TRBV4-2,NA,TRBJ2-2,CASSQDPQGPGTGELFF,TGTGCCAGCAGCCAAGATCCCCAGGGCCCCGGCACCGGGGAGCTGTTTTTT
TRBD1,TRBV6-1,NA,TRBJ1-2,CASRDRREWGYTF,TGTGCCAGCAGGGACAGGAGAGAATGGGGCTACACCTTC
NA,TRBV5-6,NA,TRBJ2-3,CASSFLDDTQYF,TGTGCCAGCAGCTTTTTAGACGATACGCAGTATTTT
NA,TRBV7-8,NA,TRBJ2-7,CASSLVVTLNSYEQYF,TGTGCCAGCAGCTTAGTCGTGACTCTCAACTCCTACGAGCAGTACTTC
NA,TRBV5-1,NA,TRBJ1-2,CASSLGSDGYTF,TGCGCCAGCAGCTTAGGGTCGGATGGCTACACCTTC
NA,TRBV10-3,once,TRBJ2-7,CATGNYEQYF,TGTGCCACCGGGAATTACGAGCAGTACTTC
NA,TRBV6-1,NA,TRBJ1-3,CASSEEYGREDRDTIYF,TGTGCCAGCAGTGAAGAATACGGACGGGAGGACAGAGACACCATATATTTT
NA,TRBV6-5,once,TRBJ1-5,CASSYSLNQPQHF,TGTGCCAGCAGTTACTCGCTTAATCAGCCCCAGCATTTT
NA,TRBV27,NA,TRBJ1-5,CASRQVDQPQHF,TGTGCCAGCCGACAGGTGGATCAGCCCCAGCATTTT
NA,TRBV2,NA,TRBJ1-4,CASTWEFGEKLFF,TGTGCCAGCACGTGGGAATTTGGTGAAAAACTGTTTTTT
NA,TRBV7-6,NA,TRBJ2-2,CASSLRVTGGDGELFF,TGTGCCAGCAGCTTAAGGGTGACAGGAGGAGACGGGGAGCTGTTTTTT
NA,TRBV9,NA,TRBJ1-5,CASSVGGGVNQPQHF,TGTGCCAGCAGCGTAGGCGGGGGGGTGAATCAGCCCCAGCATTTT
NA,TRBV19,NA,TRBJ1-2,CASSTGPYGYTF,TGTGCCAGTAGTACAGGCCCCTATGGCTACACCTTC
NA,TRBV4-1,NA,TRBJ1-2,CASSQEIRLNYGYTF,TGCGCCAGCAGCCAAGAGATTCGACTCAACTATGGCTACACCTTC
NA,TRBV5-1,once,TRBJ2-3,CASSRELGLGTDTQYF,TGCGCCAGCAGCCGCGAACTCGGACTGGGAACAGATACGCAGTATTTT
TRBD1,TRBV4-1,NA,TRBJ1-5,CASSQSQGDRVSWPQHF,TGCGCCAGCAGCCAAAGTCAGGGGGACAGGGTCTCCTGGCCCCAGCATTTT
NA,TRBV6-1,NA,TRBJ2-3,CASTIELSTDTQYF,TGTGCCAGCACCATAGAACTCAGCACAGATACGCAGTATTTT
NA,TRBV5-4,NA,TRBJ1-1,CASKEGGTEAFF,TGTGCCAGTAAGGAGGGTGGCACTGAAGCTTTCTTT
TRBD1,TRBV29-1,NA,TRBJ1-4,CSVARQGREKLFF,TGCAGCGTGGCTAGACAGGGAAGGGAAAAACTGTTTTTT
NA,TRBV27,NA,TRBJ1-1,CASSFRGVNTEAFF,TGTGCCAGCAGTTTTAGGGGGGTGAACACTGAAGCTTTCTTT
NA,TRBV12-5,NA,TRBJ2-1,CAGGTDYNEQFF,TGTGCTGGGGGGACGGACTACAATGAGCAGTTCTTC
TRBD1,TRBV11-2,once,TRBJ2-1,CASSLSAGTGYNEQFF,TGTGCCAGCAGCTTGTCGGCGGGGACAGGCTACAATGAGCAGTTCTTC
TRBD2,TRBV27,few,TRBJ2-3,CASSSRLAGGLGDTQYF,TGTGCCAGCAGTTCCCGACTAGCGGGGGGCCTAGGGGATACGCAGTATTTT
TRBD1,TRBV7-2,NA,TRBJ1-2,CASSSTSAMDRGRYGYTF,TGTGCCAGCAGCTCGACTTCCGCGATGGACAGGGGGCGATACGGCTACACCTTC
NA,TRBV4-2,NA,TRBJ1-1,CASSLVTANTEAFF,TGTGCCAGCAGCCTTGTGACAGCGAACACTGAAGCTTTCTTT
NA,TRBV28,NA,TRBJ2-1,CASSWDSYNEQFF,TGTGCCAGCAGCTGGGACTCCTACAATGAGCAGTTCTTC
NA,TRBV19,NA,TRBJ1-1,CASRVGKNTEAFF,TGTGCCAGTAGGGTGGGGAAGAACACTGAAGCTTTCTTT
TRBD2,TRBV28,NA,TRBJ2-2,CASSLSLAVNTGELFF,TGTGCCAGCAGTTTATCCCTAGCGGTGAACACCGGGGAGCTGTTTTTT
NA,TRBV21-1,NA,TRBJ2-7,CASSNRQATREYF,TGTGCCAGCAGCAACCGACAAGCTACGAGGGAGTACTTC
TRBD1,TRBV28,NA,TRBJ2-1,CASSSYRQGKAVGAFSYNEQFF,TGTGCCAGCAGTAGCTATAGACAGGGGAAGGCCGTAGGAGCCTTTTCCTACAATGAGCAGTTCTTC
NA,TRBV29-1,NA,TRBJ2-2,CSANGNTGELFF,TGCAGTGCCAACGGGAACACCGGGGAGCTGTTTTTT
NA,TRBV7-8,NA,TRBJ1-1,CASSSVYGLNTEAFF,TGTGCCAGCAGCTCGGTATACGGGTTGAACACTGAAGCTTTCTTT
NA,TRBV7-9,NA,TRBJ2-1,CASSLAGGEQFF,TGTGCCAGCAGCTTAGCGGGTGGTGAGCAGTTCTTC
TRBD1,TRBV7-6,NA,TRBJ1-1,CASSPGQGRPPEAFF,TGTGCCAGCAGTCCAGGACAGGGTAGGCCGCCTGAAGCTTTCTTT
TRBD1,TRBV5-1,once,TRBJ2-7,CASSLAGTGGYEQYF,TGCGCCAGCAGCTTGGCCGGGACAGGGGGCTACGAGCAGTACTTC
TRBD1,TRBV7-9,NA,TRBJ1-4,CASSRFTGGSSEKLFF,TGTGCCAGCAGCCGATTCACAGGGGGCAGCAGTGAAAAACTGTTTTTT
TRBD1,TRBV30,NA,TRBJ2-2,CAWDRVDTGELFF,TGTGCCTGGGACAGGGTGGACACCGGGGAGCTGTTTTTT
TRBD1,TRBV5-5,NA,TRBJ1-5,CASSGGTGPYSNQPQHF,TGTGCCAGCAGCGGAGGGACAGGGCCATATAGCAATCAGCCCCAGCATTTT
TRBD2,TRBV9,once,TRBJ2-2,CASSVGGLATGELFF,TGTGCCAGCAGCGTAGGGGGACTAGCAACCGGGGAGCTGTTTTTT
NA,TRBV28,NA,TRBJ1-5,CASSLIGNPQHF,TGTGCCAGCAGTTTAATAGGGAACCCCCAGCATTTT
NA,TRBV5-7,NA,TRBJ1-1,CASSFGGGRLPEAFF,TGTGCCAGCAGCTTTGGAGGGGGGCGCCTGCCTGAAGCTTTCTTT
NA,TRBV7-8,NA,TRBJ1-4,CASSLDYMIEGFHNEKLFF,TGTGCCAGCAGCTTAGACTACATGATTGAGGGTTTTCATAATGAAAAACTGTTTTTT
NA,TRBV7-2,NA,TRBJ1-2,CASSSTGSKNYGYTF,TGTGCCAGCAGCTCTACCGGGAGTAAGAACTATGGCTACACCTTC
NA,TRBV9,NA,TRBJ2-3,CASSVEGVLADTQYF,TGTGCCAGCAGCGTTGAGGGGGTGCTCGCAGATACGCAGTATTTT
NA,TRBV9,NA,TRBJ1-1,CASSVGTSSNTEAFF,TGTGCCAGCAGCGTAGGGACGAGTTCCAACACTGAAGCTTTCTTT